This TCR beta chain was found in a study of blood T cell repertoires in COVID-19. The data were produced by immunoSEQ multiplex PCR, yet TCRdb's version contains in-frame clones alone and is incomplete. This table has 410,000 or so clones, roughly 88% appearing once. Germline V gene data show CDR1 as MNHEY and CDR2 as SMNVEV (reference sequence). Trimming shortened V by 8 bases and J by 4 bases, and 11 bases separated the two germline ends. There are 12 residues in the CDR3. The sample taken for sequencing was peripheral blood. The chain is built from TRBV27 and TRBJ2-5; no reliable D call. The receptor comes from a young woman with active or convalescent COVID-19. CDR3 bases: TGTGCCAGCGGCCTGTCTCGAGAGACCCAGTACTTC. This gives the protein CASGLSRETQYF.